The entry below describes one T cell receptor beta chain. Sequenced by immunoSEQ multiplex PCR; TCRdb stores in-frame clones only, minus some. The table includes about 39,000 clones, about 90% detected once. This record belongs to a study of T cell changes during pregnancy in multiple sclerosis. The CDR3 length is 13 residues. After removal of 10 bases from V and 6 bases from J, the junction contained 7 bases not matched to a gene. From germline, CDR1 is SNHLY and CDR2 FYNNEI. The chain has TRBV2 and TRBJ2-2, with 8 bases fitting TRBD1. The source of this sequence is a female donor with multiple sclerosis, enrolled in a pregnancy study. The specimen was CD8+ T cells from peripheral blood mononuclear cells, collected before pregnancy. CDR3 in amino acids: CATSRGPAGELFF. CDR3 DNA: TGTGCCACCTCCAGGGGGCCCGCCGGGGAGCTGTTTTTT.